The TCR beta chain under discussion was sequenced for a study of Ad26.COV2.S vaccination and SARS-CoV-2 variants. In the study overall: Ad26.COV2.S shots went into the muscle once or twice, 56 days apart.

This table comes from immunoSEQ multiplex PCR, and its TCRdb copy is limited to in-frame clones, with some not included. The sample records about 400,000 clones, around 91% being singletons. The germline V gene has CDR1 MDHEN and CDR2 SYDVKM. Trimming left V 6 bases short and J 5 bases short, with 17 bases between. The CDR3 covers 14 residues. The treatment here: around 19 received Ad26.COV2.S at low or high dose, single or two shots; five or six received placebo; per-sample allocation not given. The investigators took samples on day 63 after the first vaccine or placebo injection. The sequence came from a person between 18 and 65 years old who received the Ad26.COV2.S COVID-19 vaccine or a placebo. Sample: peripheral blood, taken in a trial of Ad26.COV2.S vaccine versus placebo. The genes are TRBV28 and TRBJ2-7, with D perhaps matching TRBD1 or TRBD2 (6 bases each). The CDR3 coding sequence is TGTGCCAGCAGAGAAGGGGGGCGAGTTAACGAGCAGTACTTC. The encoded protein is CASREGGRVNEQYF.